Listed here are 9 T cell receptor beta chains from one sample, sequenced in a study of cytomegalovirus exposure and HLA in healthy donors. Amplification used 60 Vbeta primers and 13 Jbeta primers. Generated by immunoSEQ multiplex PCR, the TCRdb table keeps only in-frame clones and is missing some. The sample holds about 130,000 clones; almost 85% are singletons and the top ten take around 3%. Input material: PBMCs. The receptors shown here come from a boy between 2 and 15 years old in good health and CMV-seronegative.

The V call is TRBV7-2, the J call TRBJ2-1; TRBD2 agrees at 14 bases. V trimming: 5 bases; J trimming: 9 bases; junction bases outside the gene matches: 12. The CDR3 extends over 17 amino acids. Germline V gene sequence: CDR1 SGHTA, CDR2 FQGNSA. CDR3 in amino acids: CASSIGLAGGSGGEQFF. The CDR3 region has the DNA TGTGCCAGCAGCATCGGACTAGCGGGAGGTAGTGGTGGTGAGCAGTTCTTC.

The V and J genes are TRBV18 and TRBJ2-7, with D perhaps TRBD1 (5 bases). Between the trimmed V and J ends, which lost 3 bases and 3 bases, there was a span of 21 bases. Germline CDR1 is KGHSH and CDR2 is LQKENI. CDR3 length: 17 amino acids. For the CDR3, the DNA is TGTGCCAGCTCACCGTCCCGTCAACAGGTTCCTATCTACGAGCAGTACTTC. Its translation is CASSPSRQQVPIYEQYF.

The gene calls are TRBV11-3 and TRBJ1-1; D may be TRBD1 (6 bases). Trimming shortened V by 3 bases and J by 0 bases, and 8 bases separated the two germline ends. This CDR3 comprises 14 residues. CDR1 and CDR2 from the germline V gene are SGHNT and YENEEA. CDR3 coding DNA: TGTGCCAGCAGCTTTTGGACAGTGAACACTGAAGCTTTCTTT. It encodes CASSFWTVNTEAFF. Drawing the rest from reference TRBV11-3 and TRBJ1-1, the complete variable domain is EAGVVQSPRYKIIEKKQPVAFWCNPISGHNTLYWYLQNLGQGPELLIRYENEEAVDDSQLPKDRFSAERLKGVDSTLKIQPAELGDSAVYLCASSFWTVNTEAFFGQGTRLTVV.

The chain has TRBV11-2 and TRBJ2-7, with a tentative D call TRBD1 (6 bases). V dropped 4 bases and J dropped 4 bases, with 8 bases sitting between them. Germline V gene sequence: CDR1 SGHAT, CDR2 FQNNGV. The CDR3 has 12 amino acids. The DNA of the CDR3 is TGTGCCAGCAGCTCTACAGGGTACGAGCAGTACTTC. This codes for CASSSTGYEQYF.

The chain carries TRBV5-5 and TRBJ1-5; D is ambiguous. This CDR3 has 13 residues. Germline V CDR1 and CDR2: SGHKS, YYEKEE (reference sequence). Trimming took off 3 bases at V and 0 bases at J, with 4 bases between the two ends. This CDR3 is CASSYNSNQPQHF. CDR3 sequence (DNA): TGTGCCAGCAGCTACAATAGCAATCAGCCCCAGCATTTT.

This sequence joins TRBV7-2 and TRBJ1-4; a possible D gene is TRBD1 (6 bases). The CDR3 has 14 amino acids. Germline assignment: CDR1 SGHTA and CDR2 FQGNSA. The germline V and J ends were trimmed by 2 bases and 4 bases, with 8 bases remaining between them. Written as DNA, the CDR3 is TGTGCCAGCAGCTTACAGGGGAGTAATGAAAAACTGTTTTTT. It specifies CASSLQGSNEKLFF.

The chain uses TRBV7-9 and TRBJ1-3; D ambiguous. This CDR3 is 11 amino acids long. Trimming shortened V by 2 bases and J by 6 bases, and 2 bases separated the two germline ends. Germline CDR1 is SEHNR and CDR2 is FQNEAQ (reference sequence). The CDR3 sequence: CASSLQNTIYF. The CDR3 DNA follows: TGTGCCAGCAGCTTACAAAACACCATATATTTT.

This rearrangement joins TRBV6-5 to TRBJ2-1; TRBD1 aligns across 8 bases. This CDR3 has 15 amino acids. Unmatched junction bases numbered 6, after V lost 0 bases and J lost 8 bases. Germline loops: CDR1 MNHEY, CDR2 SVGAGI. The CDR3 spells CASSYSKAGGHEQFF. The CDR3 DNA reads as TGTGCCAGCAGTTACTCGAAGGCAGGGGGCCATGAGCAGTTCTTC.

V usage is TRBV19 and J usage is TRBJ1-1; 7 bases are a match to TRBD1. This CDR3 comprises 11 residues. The ends lost 11 bases at V and 10 bases at J; junction bases unmatched: 10. Germline assignment: CDR1 LNHDA and CDR2 SQIVND (reference sequence). The CDR3 nucleotides read TGTGCCGCGAGGGACAGCGGGGGAGCTTTCTTT. Translation: CAARDSGGAFF.